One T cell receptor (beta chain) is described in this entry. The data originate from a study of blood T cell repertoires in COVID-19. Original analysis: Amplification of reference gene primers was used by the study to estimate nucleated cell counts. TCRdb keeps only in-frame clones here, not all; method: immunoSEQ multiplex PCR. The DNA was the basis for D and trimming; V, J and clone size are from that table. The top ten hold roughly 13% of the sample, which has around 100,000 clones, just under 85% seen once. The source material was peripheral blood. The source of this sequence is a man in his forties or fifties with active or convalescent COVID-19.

The CDR3 here is CSVELASHAYGYTF. DNA for the CDR3: TGCAGCGTTGAATTGGCCTCTCACGCATATGGCTACACCTTC. V and J are TRBV29-1 and TRBJ1-2, with D hard to call. Trimming pared 2 bases from V and 5 bases from J, leaving 15 bases between. The CDR3 consists of 14 residues. CDR1 is SQVTM and CDR2 is ANQGSEA in the germline V gene.